Each of the 2 T cell receptor beta chains below was sequenced from the same sample in a study of regulatory T cells in long-lasting Graves disease. TCRdb re-called the reads through MiXCR, storing one row per CDR3 protein. The sample yields around 650 distinct CDR3 sequences, 87% seen once. RNA from PBMCs was the source of the TCR library. Specimen: peripheral blood mononuclear cells (PBMCs), collected with antithyroid drug treatment, in newly diagnosed or persistent Graves disease (not recorded which). Receptor source: a woman between 25 and 40 years old with Graves disease.

The chain uses TRBV5-1 and TRBJ1-1, with 7 bases lining up with TRBD1. V lost 3 bases and J lost 7; bases outside the gene matches: 6. Germline V CDR1 and CDR2: SGHRS, YFSETQ. The length of the CDR3 is 13 residues. CDR3 nucleotides: TGCGCCAGCAGCTCCGGGACAGAGTTTGAAGCTTTCTTT. Its protein product is CASSSGTEFEAFF.

This clonotype was counted a few times. The chain uses TRBV30 and TRBJ2-2; possible D gene TRBD2, 6 bases. Germline V CDR1 and CDR2: GTSNPN, SVGIG (reference sequence). V gave up 0 bases and J gave up 7 bases, with 12 bases separating them. This CDR3 spans 14 amino acids. The CDR3 is CAWSVGAGYGELFF. The CDR3, as DNA: TGTGCCTGGAGTGTCGGGGCGGGATACGGGGAGCTGTTTTTT. The complete variable domain, with remaining parts taken from reference TRBV30 and TRBJ2-2, reads SQTIHQWPATLVQPVGSPLSLECTVEGTSNPNLYWYRQAAGRGLQLLFYSVGIGQISSEVPQNLSASRPQDRQFILSSKKLLLSDSGFYLCAWSVGAGYGELFFGEGSRLTVL.